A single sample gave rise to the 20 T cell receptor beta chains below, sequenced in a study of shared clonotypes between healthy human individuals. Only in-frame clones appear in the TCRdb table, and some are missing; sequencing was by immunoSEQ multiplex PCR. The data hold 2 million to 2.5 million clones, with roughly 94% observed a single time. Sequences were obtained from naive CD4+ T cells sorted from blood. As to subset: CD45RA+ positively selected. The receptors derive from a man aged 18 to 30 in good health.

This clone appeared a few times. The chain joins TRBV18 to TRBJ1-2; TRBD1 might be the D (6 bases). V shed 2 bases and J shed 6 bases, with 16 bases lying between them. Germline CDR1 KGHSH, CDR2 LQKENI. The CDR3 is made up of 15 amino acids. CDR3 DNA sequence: TGTGCCAGCTCACCAATAACAGGGACCACCAATGGCTACACCTTC. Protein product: CASSPITGTTNGYTF. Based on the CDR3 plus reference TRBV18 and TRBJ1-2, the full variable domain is NAGVMQNPRHLVRRRGQEARLRCSPMKGHSHVYWYRQLPEEGLKFMVYLQKENIIDESGMPKERFSAEFPKEGPSILRIQQVVRGDSAAYFCASSPITGTTNGYTFGSGTRLTVV.

The CDR3 reads CASRFPGASGNTIYF. The DNA for the CDR3 is TGTGCCAGCAGATTCCCAGGGGCCTCTGGAAACACCATATATTTT. The genes are TRBV6-6 and TRBJ1-3; possible D gene TRBD1, 6 bases. Trimming left V 6 bases short and J 0 bases short, with 12 bases between. Per germline, CDR1 MNHNY and CDR2 SVGAGI (reference sequence). The CDR3 sequence is 15 residues long.

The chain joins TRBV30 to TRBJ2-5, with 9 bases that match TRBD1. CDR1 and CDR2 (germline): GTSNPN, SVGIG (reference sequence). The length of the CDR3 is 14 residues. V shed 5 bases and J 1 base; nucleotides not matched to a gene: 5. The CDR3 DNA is TGTGCCTGGGGGGGACAGGGCCTCCAAGAGACCCAGTACTTC. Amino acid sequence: CAWGGQGLQETQYF.

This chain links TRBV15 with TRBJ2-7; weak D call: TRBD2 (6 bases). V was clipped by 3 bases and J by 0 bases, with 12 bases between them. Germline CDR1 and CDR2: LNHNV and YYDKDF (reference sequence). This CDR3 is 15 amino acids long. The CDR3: CATSRGTSSSYEQYF. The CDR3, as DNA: TGTGCCACCAGCAGGGGGACTTCTAGCTCCTACGAGCAGTACTTC. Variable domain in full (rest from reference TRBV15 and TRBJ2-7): DAMVIQNPRYQVTQFGKPVTLSCSQTLNHNVMYWYQQKSSQAPKLLFHYYDKDFNNEADTPDNFQSRRPNTSFCFLDIRSPGLGDTAMYLCATSRGTSSSYEQYFGPGTRLTVT.

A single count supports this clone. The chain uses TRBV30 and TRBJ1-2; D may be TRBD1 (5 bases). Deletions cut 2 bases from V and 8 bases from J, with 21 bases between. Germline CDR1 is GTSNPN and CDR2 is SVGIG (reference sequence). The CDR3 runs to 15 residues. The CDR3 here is CAWSLWVGRAGGYTF. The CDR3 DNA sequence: TGTGCCTGGAGTCTCTGGGTCGGCAGGGCGGGAGGCTACACCTTC.

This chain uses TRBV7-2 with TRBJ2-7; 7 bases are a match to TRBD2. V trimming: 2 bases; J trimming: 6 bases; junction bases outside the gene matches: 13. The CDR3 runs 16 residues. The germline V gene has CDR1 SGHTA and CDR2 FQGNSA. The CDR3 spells CASSLRSGSGTSEQYF. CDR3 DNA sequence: TGTGCCAGCAGCTTAAGGTCGGGCAGCGGGACGTCCGAGCAGTACTTC.

This CDR3 reads CASSVSGSTGELFF. In nucleotides, the CDR3 is TGTGCCAGCAGCGTAAGCGGGAGCACCGGGGAGCTGTTTTTT. The chain couples TRBV9 to TRBJ2-2, with 8 bases that match TRBD2. The CDR3 totals 14 residues. CDR1 SGDLS and CDR2 YYNGEE come from the germline V gene. V shed 1 base and J 4 bases; nucleotides not matched to a gene: 0.

CDR3 region: CASSLELAAGELFF. CDR3 bases: TGCGCCAGCAGCTTGGAACTAGCGGCCGGGGAGCTGTTTTTT. The chain links TRBV5-1 to TRBJ2-2; 8 bases map to TRBD2. V gave up 0 bases and J gave up 6 bases; unmatched junction bases: 1. The CDR3 has 14 amino acids. In germline, CDR1 is SGHRS, CDR2 YFSETQ.

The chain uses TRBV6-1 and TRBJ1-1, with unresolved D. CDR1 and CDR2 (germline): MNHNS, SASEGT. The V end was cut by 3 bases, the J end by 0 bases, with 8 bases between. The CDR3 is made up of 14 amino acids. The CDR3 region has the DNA TGTGCCAGCAGTGAGAACAGCTTGAACACTGAAGCTTTCTTT. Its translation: CASSENSLNTEAFF.

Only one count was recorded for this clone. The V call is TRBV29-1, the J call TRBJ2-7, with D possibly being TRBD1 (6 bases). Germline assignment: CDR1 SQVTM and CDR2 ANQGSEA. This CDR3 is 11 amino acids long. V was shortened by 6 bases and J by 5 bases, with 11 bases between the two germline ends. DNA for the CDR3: TGCAGCGTAACTTACAGGGACGAGCAGTACTTC. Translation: CSVTYRDEQYF.

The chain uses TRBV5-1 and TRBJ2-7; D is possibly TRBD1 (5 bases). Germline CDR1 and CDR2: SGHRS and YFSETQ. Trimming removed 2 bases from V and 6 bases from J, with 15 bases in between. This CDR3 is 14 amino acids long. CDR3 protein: CASSFGQGLGEQYF. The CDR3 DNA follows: TGCGCCAGCAGCTTCGGGCAGGGATTAGGCGAGCAGTACTTC.

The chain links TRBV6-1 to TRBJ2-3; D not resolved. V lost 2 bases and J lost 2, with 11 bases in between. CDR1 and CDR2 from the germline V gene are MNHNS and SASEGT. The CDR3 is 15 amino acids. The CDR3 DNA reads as TGTGCCAGCAGTGAACGGCCCGCGCCCACAGATACGCAGTATTTT. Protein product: CASSERPAPTDTQYF.

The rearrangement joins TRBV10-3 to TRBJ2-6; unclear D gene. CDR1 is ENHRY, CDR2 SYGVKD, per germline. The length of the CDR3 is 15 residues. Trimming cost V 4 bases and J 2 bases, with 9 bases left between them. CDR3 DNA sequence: TGTGCCATCAGTGCCCCACGGGCTGGGGCCAACGTCCTGACTTTC. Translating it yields CAISAPRAGANVLTF.

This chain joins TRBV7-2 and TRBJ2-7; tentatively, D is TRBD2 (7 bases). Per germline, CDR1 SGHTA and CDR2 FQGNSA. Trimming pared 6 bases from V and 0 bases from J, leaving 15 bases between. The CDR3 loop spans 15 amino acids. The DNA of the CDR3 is TGTGCCAGCAGAGGGGGGGCCAGCCTCTCCTACGAGCAGTACTTC. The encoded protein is CASRGGASLSYEQYF.

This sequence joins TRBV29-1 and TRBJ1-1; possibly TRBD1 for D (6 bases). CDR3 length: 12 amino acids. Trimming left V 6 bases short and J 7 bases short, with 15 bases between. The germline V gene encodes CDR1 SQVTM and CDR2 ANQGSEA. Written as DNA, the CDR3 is TGCAGCGTAGACAGGCAGACGAATGAAGCTTTCTTT. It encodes CSVDRQTNEAFF.

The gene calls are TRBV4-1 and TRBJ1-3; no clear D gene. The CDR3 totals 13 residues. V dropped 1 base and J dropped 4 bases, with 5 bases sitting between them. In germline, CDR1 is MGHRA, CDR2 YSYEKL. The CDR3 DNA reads TGCGCCAGCAGCCAAGTTGCCGGAAACACCATATATTTT. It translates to CASSQVAGNTIYF.

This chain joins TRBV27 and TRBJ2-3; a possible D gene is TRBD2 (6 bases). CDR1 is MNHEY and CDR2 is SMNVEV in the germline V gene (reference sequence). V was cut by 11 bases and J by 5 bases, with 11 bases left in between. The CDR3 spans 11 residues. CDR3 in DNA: TGTGCCCCTCCGGGGGAAGATACGCAGTATTTT. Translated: CAPPGEDTQYF.

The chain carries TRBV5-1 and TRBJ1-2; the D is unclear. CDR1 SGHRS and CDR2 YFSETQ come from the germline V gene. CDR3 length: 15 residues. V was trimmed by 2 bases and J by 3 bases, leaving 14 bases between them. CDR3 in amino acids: CASSLVFGEDYGYTF. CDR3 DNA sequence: TGCGCCAGCAGCTTAGTATTCGGGGAAGACTATGGCTACACCTTC. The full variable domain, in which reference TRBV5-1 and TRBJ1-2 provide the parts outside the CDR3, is KAGVTQTPRYLIKTRGQQVTLSCSPISGHRSVSWYQQTPGQGLQFLFEYFSETQRNKGNFPGRFSGRQFSNSRSEMNVSTLELGDSALYLCASSLVFGEDYGYTFGSGTRLTVV.

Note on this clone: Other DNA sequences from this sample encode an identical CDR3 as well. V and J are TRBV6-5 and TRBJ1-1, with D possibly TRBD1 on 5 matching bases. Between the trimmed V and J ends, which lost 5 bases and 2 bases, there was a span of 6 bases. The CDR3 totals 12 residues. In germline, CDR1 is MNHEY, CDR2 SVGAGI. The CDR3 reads CASSRDNTEAFF. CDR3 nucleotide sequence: TGTGCCAGCAGTCGGGACAACACTGAAGCTTTCTTT.

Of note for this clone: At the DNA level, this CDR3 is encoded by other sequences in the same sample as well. This CDR3 reads CASSSLAGGPYEQYF. The CDR3 region has the DNA TGTGCCAGCAGCTCCCTAGCGGGGGGCCCCTACGAGCAGTACTTC. The chain employs TRBV7-2 and TRBJ2-7, with 11 bases matching TRBD2. This CDR3 has 15 residues. Trimming cost V 4 bases and J 2 bases; bases outside gene matches: 4. Germline CDR1 and CDR2: SGHTA and FQGNSA.